The 27 T cell receptor beta chains listed next were all sequenced from one sample in a study of blood T cell repertoires in COVID-19. This table comes from immunoSEQ multiplex PCR, and its TCRdb copy is limited to in-frame clones, with some not included. The repertoire holds approximately 270,000 clones, with roughly 88% as singletons. Sequences were obtained from peripheral blood. The receptors derive from a woman aged 70-85 years with acute or convalescent COVID-19.

As for this clone: The junction and the germline gene differ at one end; a read error may be behind it. The chain combines TRBV6-5 with TRBJ1-1; D not resolved. CDR1 is MNHEY, CDR2 SVGAGI, per germline. The CDR3 runs 14 residues. The CDR3 protein is CASRYSAVKTEAFF. The CDR3 nucleotides read TGTGCCAGCCGTTATTCGGCGGTGAAGACTGAAGCTTTCTTT.

V usage is TRBV9 and J usage is TRBJ2-7; the match to TRBD2 covers 8 bases. Germline CDR1 SGDLS, CDR2 YYNGEE. The CDR3 consists of 14 residues. The trim removed 4 bases at V and 2 bases at J, leaving 5 bases unmatched. The CDR3 DNA sequence: TGTGCCAGCAGCAACCGACTAGCGCCCTACGAGCAGTACTTC. The encoded protein is CASSNRLAPYEQYF.

A few counts support this clone. The chain joins TRBV3-1 (or the pseudogene TRBV3-2) to TRBJ2-5; the match to TRBD1 covers 10 bases. The germline V gene has CDR1 LGHDT and CDR2 YNNKEL (reference sequence). V lost 4 bases, J lost 9 bases, and 5 bases stayed unmatched. The length of the CDR3 is 13 residues. This CDR3 is CASSRDRGDAQYF. In nucleotides, the CDR3 is TGTGCCAGCAGCCGGGACAGGGGTGATGCCCAGTACTTC.

This clone was detected only once. The CDR3: CAWSVLTGGNTIYF. CDR3 nucleotides: TGTGCCTGGAGTGTACTGACAGGTGGAAACACCATATATTTT. The genes are TRBV30 and TRBJ1-3; tentative D call: TRBD1 (6 bases). V lost 0 bases and J 3 bases, leaving 9 bases between the germline ends. The CDR3 totals 14 residues. Per germline, CDR1 GTSNPN and CDR2 SVGIG (reference sequence).

The chain links TRBV29-1 to TRBJ1-1; no clear D. Germline CDR1 SQVTM, CDR2 ANQGSEA. The CDR3 runs to 12 residues. Trimming removed 4 bases from V and 1 base from J, with 7 bases in between. The CDR3 DNA reads as TGCAGCGTTGCCTTGAGGAACACTGAAGCTTTCTTT. Translated, it gives CSVALRNTEAFF.

The CDR3 DNA sequence: TGTGCCAGCAGTCCCGACAGAGGGGGAGCTTTCTTT. Translation gives CASSPDRGGAFF. The rearrangement links TRBV6-5 to TRBJ1-1; D possibly corresponds to TRBD1 (6 bases). The germline V gene encodes CDR1 MNHEY and CDR2 SVGAGI. The CDR3 spans 12 residues. V gave up 5 bases and J gave up 10 bases, with 14 bases separating them.

The genes are TRBV2 and TRBJ2-3; 8 positions agree with TRBD2. Unmatched junction bases numbered 8, after V lost 5 bases and J lost 4 bases. Germline values: CDR1 SNHLY, CDR2 FYNNEI. CDR3 length: 15 residues. This CDR3 is CASSLRRGASDTQYF. In DNA, the CDR3 is TGTGCCAGCAGTCTTAGGCGGGGGGCCTCAGATACGCAGTATTTT. Drawing the rest from reference TRBV2 and TRBJ2-3, the complete variable domain is EPEVTQTPSHQVTQMGQEVILRCVPISNHLYFYWYRQILGQKVEFLVSFYNNEISEKSEIFDDQFSVERPDGSNFTLKIRSTKLEDSAMYFCASSLRRGASDTQYFGPGTRLTVL.

This rearrangement joins TRBV18 to TRBJ1-5; the D gene is possibly TRBD1 (6 bases). This CDR3 is built from 15 residues. Between the trimmed V and J ends, which lost 3 bases and 4 bases, there was a span of 13 bases. The germline CDR1 and CDR2 sequences are KGHSH and LQKENI. The DNA of the CDR3 is TGTGCCAGCTCACCTCAGGCAGGGGTGAATCAGCCCCAGCATTTT. Amino acids: CASSPQAGVNQPQHF. Combining the CDR3 with reference TRBV18 and TRBJ1-5 gives the whole variable domain NAGVMQNPRHLVRRRGQEARLRCSPMKGHSHVYWYRQLPEEGLKFMVYLQKENIIDESGMPKERFSAEFPKEGPSILRIQQVVRGDSAAYFCASSPQAGVNQPQHFGDGTRLSIL.

This rearrangement joins TRBV5-1 to TRBJ1-1; 8 nucleotides match TRBD1. Per the germline V gene, CDR1 is SGHRS and CDR2 is YFSETQ. The CDR3 runs 15 residues. V shed 4 bases and J 4 bases; nucleotides not matched to a gene: 9. Written as DNA, the CDR3 is TGCGCCAGCAGCGTACAGGGGGGACGGGGCACTGAAGCTTTCTTT. It codes for CASSVQGGRGTEAFF.

About this clone itself: The sample has other DNA sequences that encode this CDR3 too. The rearrangement joins TRBV18 to TRBJ1-1; the match to TRBD1 covers 9 bases. V lost 3 bases to trimming and J lost 2 bases; unmatched junction nucleotides: 4. The germline V gene has CDR1 KGHSH and CDR2 LQKENI. The CDR3 spans 15 residues. The CDR3 reads CASSPRTGANTEAFF. CDR3 bases: TGTGCCAGCTCACCCCGGACAGGGGCCAACACTGAAGCTTTCTTT.

The chain couples TRBV15 to TRBJ1-2; D gene ambiguous. CDR3 length: 13 residues. CDR1 is LNHNV and CDR2 is YYDKDF in the germline V gene (reference sequence). V dropped 0 bases and J dropped 3 bases, with 5 bases sitting between them. The CDR3 sequence: CATSREQYYGYTF. The CDR3 DNA is TGTGCCACCAGCAGAGAGCAGTACTATGGCTACACCTTC.

J is TRBJ1-5 and V is TRBV9; 8 bases agree with TRBD1. This CDR3 region has 16 residues. The germline gives CDR1 SGDLS, CDR2 YYNGEE. J was trimmed by 3 bases and V by 0 bases; bases with no gene match: 5. The CDR3 nucleotides read TGTGCCAGCAGCGTAGATGGGACAGGAATCAATCAGCCCCAGCATTTT. This sequence encodes CASSVDGTGINQPQHF.

The chain employs TRBV25-1 and TRBJ2-2, with D maybe TRBD1 (5 bases). Trimming removed 8 bases at V and 0 bases at J, with 13 bases between. The length of the CDR3 is 15 residues. Germline V gives CDR1 MGHDK, CDR2 SYGVNS. The CDR3 DNA is TGTGCCAGCCACCCCAGGGCACCGAACACCGGGGAGCTGTTTTTT. As protein: CASHPRAPNTGELFF.

CDR3 coding DNA: TGTGCCATCAGTGAAAGCGGGCCCACAGATACGCAGTATTTT. Protein sequence: CAISESGPTDTQYF. The rearrangement links TRBV10-3 to TRBJ2-3; D is perhaps TRBD2 (6 bases). The germline gives CDR1 ENHRY, CDR2 SYGVKD. Between the trimmed V and J ends, which lost 3 bases and 2 bases, there was a span of 9 bases. There are 14 residues in the CDR3.

The chain joins TRBV27 to TRBJ1-2; TRBD1 might be the D (5 bases). The length of the CDR3 is 13 residues. Germline CDR1 reads MNHEY; CDR2 reads SMNVEV (reference sequence). Trimming removed 5 bases at V and 7 bases at J, with 14 bases between. Here the CDR3 DNA reads TGTGCCAGCAGTCGCCCGGGGGGGGGTGGCTACACCTTC. Encoded protein: CASSRPGGGGYTF.

This chain joins TRBV6-5 and TRBJ1-1, with D uncertain. Germline loops: CDR1 MNHEY, CDR2 SVGAGI. Trimming removed 3 bases at V and 5 bases at J, with 16 bases between. This CDR3 spans 15 amino acids. The CDR3 loop is CASSYLSGVGTEAFF. The CDR3 region has the DNA TGTGCCAGCAGTTATTTGTCCGGGGTGGGGACTGAAGCTTTCTTT.

The chain carries TRBV4-1 and TRBJ1-2; D is ambiguous. The CDR3 totals 14 residues. V lost 2 bases and J lost 4, with 11 bases in between. The germline V gene has CDR1 MGHRA and CDR2 YSYEKL. The CDR3 protein is CASSQLNPSYGYTF. The CDR3 nucleotides are TGCGCCAGCAGCCAATTAAACCCTAGCTATGGCTACACCTTC.

J is TRBJ2-1 and V is TRBV5-6, with a possible D match to TRBD1 (5 bases). V shed 1 base and J shed 8 bases, with 16 bases lying between them. The CDR3 has 15 residues. The germline gives CDR1 SGHDT, CDR2 YYEEEE. The CDR3 sequence: CASSLLGATDHEQFF. In DNA form, the CDR3 reads TGTGCCAGCAGCTTGTTAGGGGCAACCGACCATGAGCAGTTCTTC.

The rearrangement uses TRBV7-9 and TRBJ1-2; 7 bases are shared with TRBD1. The germline gives CDR1 SEHNR, CDR2 FQNEAQ (reference sequence). J gave up 7 bases and V 6 bases, and 5 bases lay outside the gene matches. The CDR3 spans 12 residues. Written as DNA, the CDR3 is TGTGCCAGCAGTACAGGGGTTTCTGGCTACACCTTC. Translation: CASSTGVSGYTF.

The chain joins TRBV11-3 to TRBJ2-1, with 8 bases identical to TRBD1. Trimming at V came to 5 bases and at J to 10 bases, leaving 7 bases not matched to a gene. The length of the CDR3 is 13 residues. Germline-derived CDR1 and CDR2 are SGHNT and YENEEA. The CDR3 sequence: CASSPVRTGEQFF. Here the CDR3 DNA reads TGTGCCAGCAGCCCCGTCAGGACAGGGGAGCAGTTCTTC.

To note about this clone: Additional DNA sequences in this sample encode the identical CDR3. This sequence joins TRBV15 and TRBJ1-5, with D perhaps TRBD1 (6 bases). Per germline, CDR1 LNHNV and CDR2 YYDKDF (reference sequence). The CDR3 consists of 14 residues. The V and J ends lost 0 bases and 6 bases respectively, with 9 bases between them. The CDR3 spells CATSRDRGSQPQHF. Here the CDR3 DNA reads TGTGCCACCAGCAGAGACAGGGGAAGTCAGCCCCAGCATTTT.

V and J are TRBV7-6 and TRBJ2-3, with D hard to call. Germline-derived CDR1 and CDR2 are SGHVS and FNYEAQ. The CDR3 covers 16 residues. Deletions cut 5 bases from V and 2 bases from J, with 17 bases between. The CDR3 spells CASSSRSHTNTDTQYF. DNA of the CDR3: TGTGCCAGCAGCAGCAGGTCCCATACAAACACAGATACGCAGTATTTT.

This clone was counted many times. The genes are TRBV4-1 and TRBJ2-1; 10 bases align to TRBD2. Germline V gene lookup returns CDR1 MGHRA and CDR2 YSYEKL. V dropped 2 bases and J dropped 0; count of bases not matched to a gene: 4. The CDR3 has 17 residues. The CDR3 here is CASSQSGLAVSYNEQFF. In nucleotides, the CDR3 is TGCGCCAGCAGCCAATCCGGACTAGCGGTCTCCTACAATGAGCAGTTCTTC.

The sample holds a few counts of this clone. The rearrangement uses TRBV19 and TRBJ1-1; D gene unclear. The CDR3 is made up of 13 amino acids. Germline V gene data show CDR1 as LNHDA and CDR2 as SQIVND (reference sequence). The V end lost 3 bases, the J end lost 6 bases, and 11 bases lay between the germline ends. The CDR3 bases are TGTGCCAGTAGTATGGGCCGGACTGCTGAAGCTTTCTTT. Protein product: CASSMGRTAEAFF.

The chain has TRBV14 and TRBJ2-5, with D possibly TRBD2 on 6 matching bases. Trimming removed 4 bases from V and 5 bases from J, with 11 bases in between. The CDR3 extends over 13 amino acids. CDR1 and CDR2 from the germline V gene are SGHDN and FVKESK. The CDR3 DNA is TGTGCCAGCAGCCGGGGGGAGAGGGAGACCCAGTACTTC. This sequence encodes CASSRGERETQYF.

This clone has a handful of counts. The J gene is TRBJ1-3, the V gene TRBV3-1 (or the pseudogene TRBV3-2); D is undetermined. Per germline, CDR1 LGHDT and CDR2 YNNKEL (reference sequence). V lost 3 bases to trimming and J lost 10 bases, with 10 bases between them. The CDR3 loop spans 12 amino acids. The CDR3 spells CASSQEVRTIYF. The CDR3 nucleotides are TGTGCCAGCAGCCAGGAGGTCCGGACCATATATTTT.

The genes are TRBV24-1 and TRBJ2-1, with 12 bases lining up with TRBD2. The CDR3 is 16 residues long. The germline CDR1 and CDR2 sequences are KGHDR and SFDVKD. Germline trimming cut 2 bases from V and 8 bases from J; bases unmatched to any gene: 6. As DNA, the CDR3 is TGTGCCACCAGTGATTCACTAGCGGGGGGTACTGATGAGCAGTTCTTC. Protein sequence: CATSDSLAGGTDEQFF.